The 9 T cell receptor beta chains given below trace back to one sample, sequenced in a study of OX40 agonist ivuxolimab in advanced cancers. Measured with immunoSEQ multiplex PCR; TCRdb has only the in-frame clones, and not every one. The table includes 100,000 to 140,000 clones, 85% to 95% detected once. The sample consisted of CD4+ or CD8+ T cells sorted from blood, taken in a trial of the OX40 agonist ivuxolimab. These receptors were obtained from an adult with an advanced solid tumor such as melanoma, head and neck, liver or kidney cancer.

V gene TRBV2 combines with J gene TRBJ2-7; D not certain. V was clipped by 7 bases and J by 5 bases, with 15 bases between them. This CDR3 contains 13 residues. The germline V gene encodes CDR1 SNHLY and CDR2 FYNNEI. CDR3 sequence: CASTAEIYDEQYF. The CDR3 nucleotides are TGTGCCAGCACCGCCGAAATCTACGACGAGCAGTACTTC.

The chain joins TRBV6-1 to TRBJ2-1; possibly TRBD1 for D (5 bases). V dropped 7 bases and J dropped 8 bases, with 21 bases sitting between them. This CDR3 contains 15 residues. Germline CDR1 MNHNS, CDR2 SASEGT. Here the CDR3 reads CASTIDQGSRHEQFF. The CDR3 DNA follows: TGTGCCAGCACCATAGACCAGGGAAGCCGACATGAGCAGTTCTTC.

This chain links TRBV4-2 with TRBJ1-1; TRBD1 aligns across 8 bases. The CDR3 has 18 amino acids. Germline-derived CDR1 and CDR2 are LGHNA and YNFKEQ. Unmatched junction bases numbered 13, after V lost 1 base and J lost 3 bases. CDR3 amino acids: CASSQAEGQGARDTEAFF. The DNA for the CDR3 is TGTGCCAGCAGCCAAGCGGAAGGGCAGGGGGCGCGGGACACTGAAGCTTTCTTT.

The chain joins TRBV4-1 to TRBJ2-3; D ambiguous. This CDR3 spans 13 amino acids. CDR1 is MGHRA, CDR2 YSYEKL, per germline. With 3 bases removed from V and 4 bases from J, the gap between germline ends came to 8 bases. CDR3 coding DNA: TGCGCCAGCAGCCAGCCCGGCGCAGATACGCAGTATTTT. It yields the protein CASSQPGADTQYF.

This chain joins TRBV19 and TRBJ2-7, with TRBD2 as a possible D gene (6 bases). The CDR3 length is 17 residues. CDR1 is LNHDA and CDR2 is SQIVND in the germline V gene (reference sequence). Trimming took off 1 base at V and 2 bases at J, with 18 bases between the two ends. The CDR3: CASSIVGGGAFAYEQYF. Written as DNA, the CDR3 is TGTGCCAGTAGTATAGTAGGTGGCGGGGCGTTCGCCTACGAGCAGTACTTC.

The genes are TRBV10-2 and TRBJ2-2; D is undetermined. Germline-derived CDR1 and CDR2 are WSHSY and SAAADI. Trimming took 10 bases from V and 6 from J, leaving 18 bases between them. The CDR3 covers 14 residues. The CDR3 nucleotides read TGCGCCACCTACCCCGCTGCCAATTCCGGGGAGCTGTTTTTT. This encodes CATYPAANSGELFF.

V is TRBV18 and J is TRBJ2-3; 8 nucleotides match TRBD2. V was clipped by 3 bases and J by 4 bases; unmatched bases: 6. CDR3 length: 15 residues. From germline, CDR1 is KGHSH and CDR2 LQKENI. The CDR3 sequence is CASSPSSGRSDTQYF. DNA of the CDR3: TGTGCCAGCTCACCCAGCAGCGGGAGATCAGATACGCAGTATTTT.

CDR3 residues: CASSYSRGTYEQYF. The DNA for the CDR3 is TGTGCCAGCAGTTACTCGAGAGGGACCTACGAGCAGTACTTC. The V and J genes are TRBV6-5 and TRBJ2-7, with D maybe TRBD2 (5 bases). The CDR3 spans 14 residues. V was shortened by 0 bases and J by 2 bases, with 8 bases between the two germline ends. Germline lookup yields CDR1 MNHEY and CDR2 SVGAGI.

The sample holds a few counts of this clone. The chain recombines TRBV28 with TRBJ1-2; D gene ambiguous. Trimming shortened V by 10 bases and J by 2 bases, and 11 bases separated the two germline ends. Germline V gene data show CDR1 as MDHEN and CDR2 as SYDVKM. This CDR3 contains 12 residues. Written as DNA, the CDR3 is TGTGCCAAAGGCCGGGGAAACTATGGCTACACCTTC. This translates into CAKGRGNYGYTF.